These T cell receptor beta chains were read from a single sample in a study of radiotherapy plus CTLA-4 blockade in lung cancer. Measured with immunoSEQ multiplex PCR; TCRdb has only the in-frame clones, and not every one. In the table there are 70,000 to 95,000 clones, around 86% of which are singletons. Here the sequenced sample was peripheral blood, taken from a patient treated with radiotherapy plus ipilimumab. These receptors all come from a human donor with non-small cell lung cancer that progressed on radiotherapy plus ipilimumab. CDR3s include the opening cysteine and the closing phenylalanine or tryptophan. D genes are given only for firm matches. For some rows the clone size is stated as once, few or many, or as a class when expanded; others skip it.

V gene	clone size	D gene	J gene	CDR3 protein	CDR3 DNA
TRBV5-1	NA	NA	TRBJ1-1	CASSRGELVGKTEAFF	TGCGCCAGCAGCCGTGGAGAATTGGTTGGAAAAACTGAAGCTTTCTTT
TRBV15	NA	TRBD1	TRBJ1-6	CATRGRGGEHNSPLHF	TGTGCCACCAGGGGAAGAGGGGGCGAGCATAATTCACCCCTCCACTTT
TRBV28	NA	TRBD2	TRBJ2-5	CASSGGSQETQYF	TGTGCCTCGAGCGGGGGAAGCCAAGAGACCCAGTACTTC
TRBV7-2	NA	TRBD1	TRBJ2-7	CASSPDRGAYEQYF	TGTGCCAGCAGCCCCGACAGGGGGGCCTACGAGCAGTACTTC
TRBV6-5	few	NA	TRBJ2-7	CASSYYSSYEQYF	TGTGCCAGCAGTTACTATTCCTCCTACGAGCAGTACTTC
TRBV5-6	NA	NA	TRBJ2-7	CASSPESAGDTYEQYF	TGTGCCAGCAGCCCGGAGTCGGCAGGGGATACCTACGAGCAGTACTTC
TRBV6-5	few	NA	TRBJ1-1	CASSRLGGTEAFF	TGTGCCAGCAGTCGACTAGGGGGCACTGAAGCTTTCTTT
TRBV6-5	NA	NA	TRBJ1-2	CASSLSGNYGYTF	TGTGCCAGCAGTTTATCAGGAAACTATGGCTACACCTTC
TRBV4-3	NA	TRBD2	TRBJ2-1	CASSQGQLSSGRPGNEQFF	TGCGCCAGCAGCCAGGGTCAACTTTCTAGCGGGAGGCCCGGGAATGAGCAGTTCTTC
TRBV5-6	NA	TRBD2	TRBJ2-3	CASSSTLAGVSDTQYF	TGTGCCAGCAGTTCAACCCTAGCGGGAGTCTCAGATACGCAGTATTTT
TRBV12-2	NA	NA	TRBJ1-6	CARGYTGSYNSPLHF	TGTGCGAGAGGGTACACCGGCTCCTATAATTCACCCCTCCACTTT
TRBV4-1	NA	NA	TRBJ1-2	CASSQGGAGLTTNYGYTF	TGCGCCAGCAGCCAAGGGGGGGCAGGATTGACAACTAACTATGGCTACACCTTC
TRBV11-2	NA	NA	TRBJ2-7	CASSSTIERRGRGYEQYF	TGTGCCAGCAGCTCAACTATCGAACGGCGGGGCAGGGGGTACGAGCAGTACTTC
TRBV4-2	NA	NA	TRBJ2-7	CASSPDGSYEQYF	TGTGCCAGCAGTCCTGACGGATCCTACGAGCAGTACTTC
TRBV14	NA	TRBD1	TRBJ1-1	CASSQRTGLGTEAFF	TGTGCCAGCAGCCAACGGACAGGGCTGGGTACTGAAGCTTTCTTT
TRBV9	once	NA	TRBJ2-5	CASSRGQETQYF	TGTGCCAGCAGCCGGGGGCAAGAGACCCAGTACTTC
TRBV27	NA	NA	TRBJ2-1	CASSPPGRSSYNEQFF	TGTGCCAGCAGCCCCCCCGGGCGGTCCTCCTACAATGAGCAGTTCTTC
TRBV2	NA	NA	TRBJ2-5	CASSRGVSRWETQYF	TGTGCCAGCAGCAGGGGAGTTAGTCGGTGGGAGACCCAGTACTTC
TRBV6-1	few	TRBD1	TRBJ1-1	CASRILPTGRGEAFF	TGTGCCAGCAGAATCCTACCGACAGGGCGGGGTGAAGCTTTCTTT
TRBV4-3	NA	NA	TRBJ1-2	CASSPGQTNYGYTF	TGCGCCAGCAGCCCGGGACAAACTAACTATGGCTACACCTTC
TRBV19	once	TRBD1	TRBJ1-4	CASSIVRTGTNEKLFF	TGTGCCAGTAGTATAGTCCGGACAGGAACTAATGAAAAACTGTTTTTT
TRBV27	NA	TRBD1	TRBJ2-2	CASSLSGTVIGELFF	TGTGCCAGCAGTTTATCGGGGACAGTGATCGGGGAGCTGTTTTTT
TRBV7-9	NA	NA	TRBJ2-4	CASSLSGGLAKNIQYF	TGTGCCAGCAGCTTATCAGGGGGACTAGCCAAAAACATTCAGTACTTC
TRBV6-1	NA	TRBD1	TRBJ2-3	CASSEQGAITDTQYF	TGTGCCAGCAGTGAACAGGGGGCGATAACAGATACGCAGTATTTT
TRBV6-5	NA	NA	TRBJ2-7	CASTGSGTFYEQYF	TGTGCCAGCACGGGGTCAGGGACCTTCTACGAGCAGTACTTC
TRBV7-2	NA	NA	TRBJ1-1	CASSPRIGNTEAFF	TGTGCCAGCAGCCCGCGGATTGGGAACACTGAAGCTTTCTTT
TRBV9	NA	NA	TRBJ1-1	CASSGGWGSRTEAFF	TGTGCCAGCAGCGGAGGGTGGGGGTCGCGCACTGAAGCTTTCTTT
TRBV4-3	NA	NA	TRBJ2-7	CASSKDTSYEQYF	TGCGCCAGCAGCAAAGACACCTCCTACGAGCAGTACTTC
TRBV25-1	NA	TRBD1	TRBJ2-7	CATAILRGPLEEQYF	TGTGCCACCGCCATACTCAGGGGGCCTCTCGAGGAGCAGTACTTC
TRBV28	NA	NA	TRBJ2-1	CASSLSGLDYNEQFF	TGTGCCAGCAGTCTCAGCGGGTTAGACTACAATGAGCAGTTCTTC
TRBV7-9	NA	NA	TRBJ2-1	CASSLEGDLNEQFF	TGTGCCAGCAGCTTAGAAGGGGACCTCAATGAGCAGTTCTTC
TRBV19	NA	NA	TRBJ2-3	CASSARTDTQYF	TGTGCCAGTAGTGCCCGCACAGATACGCAGTATTTT
TRBV9	NA	NA	TRBJ2-2	CASSLDINTGELFF	TGTGCCAGCAGCCTCGACATAAACACCGGGGAGCTGTTTTTT
TRBV30	NA	NA	TRBJ1-5	CAWSVGVNQPQHF	TGTGCCTGGAGTGTAGGTGTAAATCAGCCCCAGCATTTT
TRBV5-1	NA	NA	TRBJ2-3	CASSPQTTDTQYF	TGCGCCAGCAGCCCGCAAACCACAGATACGCAGTATTTT
TRBV4-3	NA	TRBD2	TRBJ2-3	CASSQDPGGGSGSRTDTQYF	TGCGCCAGCAGCCAAGATCCCGGGGGGGGGAGCGGGAGTCGCACAGATACGCAGTATTTT
TRBV4-2	NA	TRBD2	TRBJ2-1	CASSQVGLAVYNEQFF	TGTGCCAGCAGCCAAGTCGGTCTAGCGGTCTACAATGAGCAGTTCTTC
TRBV28	NA	NA	TRBJ2-5	CASSAIALLAGLETQYF	TGTGCCAGCAGTGCAATAGCCCTACTAGCAGGCTTGGAGACCCAGTACTTC
TRBV7-8	NA	TRBD2	TRBJ2-7	CASSPSLADRGGQYF	TGTGCCAGCAGCCCATCACTAGCGGATAGGGGGGGGCAGTACTTC
TRBV18	NA	NA	TRBJ2-5	CASSLNQGGETQYF	TGTGCCAGCTCACTAAACCAGGGGGGAGAGACCCAGTACTTC
TRBV7-2	NA	NA	TRBJ1-1	CASSLPGRMNEAFF	TGTGCCAGCAGCCTACCGGGACGGATGAATGAAGCTTTCTTT
TRBV5-6	NA	NA	TRBJ1-1	CASSLIDGNEAFF	TGTGCCAGCAGCTTGATAGACGGAAATGAAGCTTTCTTT
TRBV19	NA	NA	TRBJ2-1	CATSPRLGGNEQFF	TGTGCCACCAGCCCCAGACTAGGGGGGAATGAGCAGTTCTTC
TRBV28	few	NA	TRBJ2-7	CASIPTGPDYEQYF	TGTGCCAGCATCCCAACAGGACCTGACTACGAGCAGTACTTC
TRBV5-1	once	NA	TRBJ2-3	CASTSTVTDTQYF	TGCGCCAGCACCTCGACAGTCACAGATACGCAGTATTTT
TRBV7-9	NA	NA	TRBJ2-3	CASSFRQDTDTQYF	TGTGCCAGCAGCTTTCGACAGGACACAGATACGCAGTATTTT
TRBV19	NA	NA	TRBJ1-6	CASSIKSLGSPLHF	TGTGCCAGTAGTATCAAATCCCTGGGTTCACCCCTCCACTTT
TRBV28	NA	NA	TRBJ2-7	CASSYPTFYEQYF	TGTGCCAGCAGTTACCCTACCTTCTACGAGCAGTACTTC
TRBV19	few	NA	TRBJ1-5	CASSKFDPSGQPQHF	TGTGCCAGTAGTAAGTTCGACCCGTCGGGGCAGCCCCAGCATTTT
TRBV7-2	NA	TRBD2	TRBJ2-7	CASSLDSGTSVYEQYF	TGTGCCAGCAGCTTAGACTCCGGGACTAGCGTCTACGAGCAGTACTTC
TRBV6-5	NA	NA	TRBJ1-1	CASRSRGMNTEAFF	TGTGCCAGCCGATCGAGGGGTATGAACACTGAAGCTTTCTTT
TRBV7-7	NA	TRBD2	TRBJ2-1	CASSLGLAGGDEQFF	TGTGCTAGCAGCTTAGGGCTAGCGGGAGGAGATGAGCAGTTCTTC
TRBV7-3	NA	NA	TRBJ2-7	CASSSSRRRSYEQYF	TGTGCCAGCAGCTCTTCCCGCAGGCGGAGCTACGAGCAGTACTTC
TRBV10-3	NA	NA	TRBJ2-2	CAISSTSSDTGELFF	TGTGCCATCAGCTCGACTAGTTCGGACACCGGGGAGCTGTTTTTT
TRBV7-2	NA	TRBD1	TRBJ2-7	CASSLAPGQGGYEQYF	TGTGCCAGCAGCTTAGCGCCGGGACAGGGGGGCTACGAGCAGTACTTC